This TCR beta chain was sequenced in a study of cytomegalovirus exposure and HLA in healthy donors. Study observations and caveats: Listed as cytomegalovirus-associated were approximately 160 TCR beta chains.

Researchers ran the PCR with 60 Vbeta and 13 Jbeta primers. As processed by the authors: In a later analysis, 8.5 million to 14 million of 83 million or so unique beta chains occurred in at least two donors. Method: immunoSEQ multiplex PCR; TCRdb's copy keeps in-frame clones and lacks some. The V and J calls and clone size were taken over from that table, and D and trimming were inferred from the DNA. Among 130,000 to 150,000 clones, around 77% were seen once, and the ten largest hold around 6.7%. This clone showed up just a few times. As yet, its antigen is unknown. The sequence was collected from a woman in her forties in good health and CMV-seropositive. The source material was PBMCs.

The CDR3 reads CASSPGQGEAFF. Here the CDR3 DNA reads TGCGCCAGCAGCCCCGGGCAGGGGGAAGCTTTCTTT. The chain is built from TRBV5-1 and TRBJ1-1, with D possibly being TRBD1 (6 bases). CDR3 size: 12 residues. Trimming took 4 bases from V and 8 from J, leaving 12 bases between them. Germline lookup yields CDR1 SGHRS and CDR2 YFSETQ.